This T cell receptor (beta chain) was sequenced for a study of early T cells in non-severe SARS-CoV-2 infection. Study-wide background: Unsorted whole-blood RNA was sequenced in bulk, leaving chains unpaired.

TCRdb fed the 5' RACE reads into MiXCR, producing one record per CDR3 protein. The data contain tens of thousands of distinct CDR3 sequences, about 4.7% of them singletons. This clonotype showed up many times. The germline V gene encodes CDR1 SGHVS and CDR2 FQNEAQ. The CDR3 length is 15 residues. V shed 2 bases and J shed 2 bases, with 9 bases lying between them. This rearrangement joins TRBV7-8 to TRBJ2-2, with D uncertain. Sequenced input: whole blood. This clonotype originated in an adult who was a healthcare worker with PCR-confirmed SARS-CoV-2 infection or an uninfected control (not recorded which). The CDR3 loop reads CASSLRQTNTGELFF. CDR3 in DNA: TGTGCCAGCAGCTTACGCCAGACCAACACCGGGGAGCTGTTTTTT.